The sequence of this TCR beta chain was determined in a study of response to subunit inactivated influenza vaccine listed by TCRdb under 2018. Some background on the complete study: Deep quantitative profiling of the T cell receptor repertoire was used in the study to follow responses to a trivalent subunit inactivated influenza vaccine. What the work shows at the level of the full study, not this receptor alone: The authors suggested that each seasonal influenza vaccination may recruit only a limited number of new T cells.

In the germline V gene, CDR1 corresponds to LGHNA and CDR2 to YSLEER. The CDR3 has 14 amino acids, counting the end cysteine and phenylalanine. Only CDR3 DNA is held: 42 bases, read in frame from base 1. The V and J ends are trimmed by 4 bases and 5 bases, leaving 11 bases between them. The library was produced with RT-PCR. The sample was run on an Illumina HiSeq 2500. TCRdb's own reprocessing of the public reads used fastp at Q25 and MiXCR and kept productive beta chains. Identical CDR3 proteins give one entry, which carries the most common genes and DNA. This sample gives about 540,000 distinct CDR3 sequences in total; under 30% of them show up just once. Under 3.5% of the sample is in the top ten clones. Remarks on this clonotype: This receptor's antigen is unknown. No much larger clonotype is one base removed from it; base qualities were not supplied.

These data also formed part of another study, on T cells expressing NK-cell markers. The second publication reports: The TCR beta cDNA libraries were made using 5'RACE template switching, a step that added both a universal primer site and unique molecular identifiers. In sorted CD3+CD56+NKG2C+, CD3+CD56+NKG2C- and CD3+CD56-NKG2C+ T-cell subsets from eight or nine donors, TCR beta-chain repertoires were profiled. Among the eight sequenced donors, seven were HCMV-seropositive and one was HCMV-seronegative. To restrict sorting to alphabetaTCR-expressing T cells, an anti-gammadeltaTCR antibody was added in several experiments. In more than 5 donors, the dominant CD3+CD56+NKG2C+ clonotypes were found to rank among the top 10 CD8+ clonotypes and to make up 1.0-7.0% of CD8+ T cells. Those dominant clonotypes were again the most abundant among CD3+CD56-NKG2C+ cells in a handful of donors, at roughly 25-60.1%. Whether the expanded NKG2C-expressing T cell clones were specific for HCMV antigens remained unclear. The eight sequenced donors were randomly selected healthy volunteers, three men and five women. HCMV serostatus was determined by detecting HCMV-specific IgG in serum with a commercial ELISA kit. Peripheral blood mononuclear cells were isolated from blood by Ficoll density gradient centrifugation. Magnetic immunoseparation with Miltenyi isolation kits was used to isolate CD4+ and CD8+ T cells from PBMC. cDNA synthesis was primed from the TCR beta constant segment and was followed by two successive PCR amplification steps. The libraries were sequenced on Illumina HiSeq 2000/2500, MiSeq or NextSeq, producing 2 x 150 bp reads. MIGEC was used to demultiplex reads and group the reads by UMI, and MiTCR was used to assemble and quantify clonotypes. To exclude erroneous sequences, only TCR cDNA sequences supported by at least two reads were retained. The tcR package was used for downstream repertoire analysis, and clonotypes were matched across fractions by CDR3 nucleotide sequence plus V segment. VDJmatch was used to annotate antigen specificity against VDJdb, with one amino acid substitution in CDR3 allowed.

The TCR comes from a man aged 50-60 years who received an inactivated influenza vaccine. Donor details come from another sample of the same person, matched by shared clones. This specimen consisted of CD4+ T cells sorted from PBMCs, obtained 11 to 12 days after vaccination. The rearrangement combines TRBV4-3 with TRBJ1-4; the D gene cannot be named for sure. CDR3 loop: CASSLLGKNEKLFF. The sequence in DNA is TGCGCCAGCAGCCTTCTCGGGAAGAATGAAAAACTGTTTTTT.